A single sample gave rise to the 24 T cell receptor beta chains below, sequenced in a study of T cells in Graves' hyperthyroidism and ophthalmopathy. Amplified regions were TCR beta CDR3 sequences from RNA transcripts. HTBI primers were used for first-round RT-PCR of the TCR CDR3. Each CDR3 protein gets one entry after TCRdb re-called the multiplex PCR reads with MiXCR. The repertoire consists of some 320,000 distinct CDR3 sequences, with roughly 13% occurring once and the leading ten covering 34%. The specimen was blood. These receptors were collected from a woman in her thirties or forties with Graves' ophthalmopathy.

This clonotype was counted only a few times. In DNA, the CDR3 is TGCGCCAGCAGCCAAGTGGAGACATTGAACACTGAAGCTTTCTTT. Amino acids: CASSQVETLNTEAFF. The V and J genes are TRBV4-1 and TRBJ1-1; no definite D call. The length of the CDR3 is 15 residues. The V and J ends lost 1 base and 0 bases respectively, with 9 bases between them. The germline CDR1 and CDR2 sequences are MGHRA and YSYEKL.

A few counts support this clonotype. The V gene is TRBV18, the J gene TRBJ1-5, with a weak D call TRBD1 (5 bases). The CDR3 sequence is 14 residues long. The germline gives CDR1 KGHSH, CDR2 LQKENI. Between the trimmed V and J ends, which lost 3 bases and 3 bases, there was a span of 9 bases. The CDR3: CASSPGPYNQPQHF. The CDR3 coding sequence is TGTGCCAGCTCACCGGGACCCTACAATCAGCCCCAGCATTTT.

This clonotype was seen ten or more times. The J gene is TRBJ1-4, the V gene TRBV3-1; no clear D. V was pared by 4 bases and J by 8 bases, with 14 bases between. The V gene's germline CDR1 is LGHDT and CDR2 YNNKEL (reference sequence). This CDR3 has 14 residues. CDR3 residues: CASSPPGSREKLFF. The CDR3 coding sequence is TGTGCCAGCAGCCCCCCGGGGAGTCGCGAAAAACTGTTTTTT.

This clonotype was seen only a few times. The J gene is TRBJ1-1, the V gene TRBV4-1; unclear D gene. The CDR3 runs 15 residues. Trimming cost V 0 bases and J 3 bases, with 11 bases left between them. CDR1 is MGHRA, CDR2 YSYEKL, per germline. The CDR3 spells CASSQDRGRYTEAFF. Written as DNA, the CDR3 is TGCGCCAGCAGCCAAGATCGTGGTAGGTACACTGAAGCTTTCTTT.

The chain joins TRBV4-1 to TRBJ2-2; TRBD2 aligns across 8 bases. The germline CDR1 and CDR2 sequences are MGHRA and YSYEKL. The CDR3 length is 16 residues. The trim removed 0 bases at V and 6 bases at J, leaving 6 bases unmatched. This CDR3 reads CASSQEVAGSAGELFF. The DNA of the CDR3 is TGCGCCAGCAGCCAAGAAGTAGCGGGATCCGCCGGGGAGCTGTTTTTT.

The gene calls are TRBV3-1 and TRBJ1-2, with 9 positions matching TRBD1. The CDR3 covers 15 residues. Looked up from germline, CDR1 is LGHDT and CDR2 is YNNKEL (reference sequence). V lost 3 bases, J lost 4 bases, and 6 bases stayed unmatched. The DNA of the CDR3 is TGTGCCAGCAGCCAGGCGACAGGGGGAGGCTATGGCTACACCTTC. It codes for CASSQATGGGYGYTF. The full variable domain, completed using reference TRBV3-1 and TRBJ1-2, is DTAVSQTPKYLVTQMGNDKSIKCEQNLGHDTMYWYKQDSKKFLKIMFSYNNKELIINETVPNRFSPKSPDKAHLNLHINSLELGDSAVYFCASSQATGGGYGYTFGSGTRLTVV.

This clonotype was seen many times. The chain carries TRBV29-1 and TRBJ1-1; TRBD1 aligns across 7 bases. J lost 2 bases, V lost 8 bases, and 8 bases had no gene match. This CDR3 has 13 amino acids. From germline, CDR1 is SQVTM and CDR2 ANQGSEA. The CDR3 here is CSTLGTVNTEAFF. The CDR3 bases are TGCAGCACCCTCGGGACAGTTAACACTGAAGCTTTCTTT.

This clonotype appeared a single time. The CDR3 coding sequence is TGCAGTGCTAAGTGGGCCCTTGGGACCTACGAGCAGTTCTTC. Protein sequence: CSAKWALGTYEQFF. This chain links TRBV20-1 with TRBJ2-7, with D possibly being TRBD1 or TRBD2 (5 bases each). The DNA end is more similar to TRBJ2-1, so the J call may be wrong. The CDR3 contains 14 residues. The germline gives CDR1 DFQATT, CDR2 SNEGSKA (reference sequence).

This clonotype was seen repeatedly, ten times or more. This chain uses TRBV7-8 with TRBJ2-1; no firm D call. This CDR3 spans 13 amino acids. Germline CDR1 SGHVS, CDR2 FQNEAQ. V was trimmed by 1 base and J by 7 bases, leaving 8 bases between them. The CDR3 DNA reads TGTGCCAGCAGCTTAGTGCCTGCTAATGAGCAGTTCTTC. Translation: CASSLVPANEQFF.

This clonotype was counted many times. The V call is TRBV6-1, the J call TRBJ1-1; TRBD1 matches 8 bases. This CDR3 has 13 residues. The germline V gene encodes CDR1 MNHNS and CDR2 SASEGT. V lost 8 bases and J lost 0; bases outside the gene matches: 2. The CDR3 DNA follows: TGTGCCAGCTGGACAGGGCTGAACACTGAAGCTTTCTTT. Translating it yields CASWTGLNTEAFF.

This chain connects TRBV5-1 to TRBJ2-4; D uncertain. Trimming removed 0 bases from V and 8 bases from J, with 12 bases in between. CDR1 is SGHRS, CDR2 YFSETQ, per germline. CDR3 length: 14 amino acids. The DNA of the CDR3 is TGCGCCAGCAGCTTGGCCAAGGTGTCGGACATTCAGTACTTC. This sequence encodes CASSLAKVSDIQYF.

There are many counts of this clonotype. This chain joins TRBV28 and TRBJ2-7, with D unresolved. The CDR3 extends over 11 amino acids. V lost 6 bases to trimming and J lost 4 bases, with 7 bases between them. Germline V gene lookup returns CDR1 MDHEN and CDR2 SYDVKM. The chain's CDR3 is CASSHKYEQYF. DNA of the CDR3: TGTGCCAGCAGCCACAAGTACGAGCAGTACTTC.

The V and J genes are TRBV4-1 and TRBJ2-3, with 7 nucleotides matching TRBD2. V was clipped by 4 bases and J by 1 base; unmatched bases: 5. The CDR3 is 15 residues long. Per the germline V gene, CDR1 is MGHRA and CDR2 is YSYEKL. The CDR3 DNA sequence: TGCGCCAGCAGCCCAGTTCGGGGGGGCACAGATACGCAGTATTTT. Its translation is CASSPVRGGTDTQYF.

This clonotype was counted ten times or more. This sequence joins TRBV5-5 and TRBJ1-2, with D tentatively TRBD1 (5 bases). The CDR3 is 17 residues long. Germline values: CDR1 SGHKS, CDR2 YYEKEE (reference sequence). V was cut by 1 base and J by 0 bases, with 16 bases left in between. The CDR3 region is CASSLTGTAITNYGYTF. The CDR3, as DNA: TGTGCCAGCAGCTTGACCGGGACGGCGATCACTAACTATGGCTACACCTTC.

In its sample, this clonotype was seen many times. V usage is TRBV29-1 and J usage is TRBJ1-1, with D unresolved. The CDR3 has 8 residues. V lost 3 bases, J lost 11 bases, and 4 bases lay in between. Germline V gives CDR1 SQVTM, CDR2 ANQGSEA. The CDR3 here is CSVERAFF. DNA for the CDR3: TGCAGCGTTGAGCGGGCTTTCTTT.

This clonotype was observed at least ten times. This chain uses TRBV24-1 with TRBJ2-3, with a weak D call TRBD2 (6 bases). The V end lost 6 bases, the J end lost 5 bases, and 20 bases lay between the germline ends. From germline, CDR1 is KGHDR and CDR2 SFDVKD. This CDR3 has 16 residues. The CDR3 loop reads CATSPPPGLGGDTQYF. The CDR3 DNA reads as TGTGCCACCAGTCCACCCCCGGGGCTGGGGGGAGATACGCAGTATTTT.

This clonotype has more than one count but fewer than ten. The rearrangement joins TRBV3-1 to TRBJ2-7, with D perhaps matching TRBD1 or TRBD2 (5 bases each). Germline CDR1 is LGHDT and CDR2 is YNNKEL (reference sequence). The ends were cut back, 1 base at V and 3 bases at J, with 22 bases in the middle. The CDR3 spans 18 residues. The CDR3 nucleotides are TGTGCCAGCAGCCAAGGAGATGACGGGACCCAGTGGGACTACGAGCAGTACTTC. This translates into CASSQGDDGTQWDYEQYF.

This clonotype was found many times. The chain recombines TRBV12-3 or TRBV12-4 with TRBJ2-7; 8 bases line up with TRBD1. With V trimmed by 6 bases and J by 0 bases, 4 bases remained unmatched. The CDR3 loop spans 14 amino acids. CDR3 loop: CASRRDRRSYEQYF. The CDR3 coding sequence is TGTGCCAGCAGACGGGACAGGCGCTCCTACGAGCAGTACTTC.

Regarding this clonotype: A junction end diverges from the germline sequence, so it may reflect a read error. The V gene is TRBV6-1, the J gene TRBJ1-1; D gene unclear. There are 11 residues in the CDR3. From germline, CDR1 is MNHNS and CDR2 SASEGT. The CDR3 region is CVSSERVEAFF. The CDR3 DNA sequence: TGTGTCAGCAGTGAACGGGTAGAAGCTTTCTTT.

The chain couples TRBV18 to TRBJ2-7; D gene unclear. In germline, CDR1 is KGHSH, CDR2 LQKENI. The CDR3 length is 12 residues. Trimming took off 2 bases at V and 2 bases at J, with 4 bases between the two ends. The CDR3 sequence: CASSPNTYEQYF. The CDR3, as DNA: TGTGCCAGCTCACCAAACACCTACGAGCAGTACTTC.

This clonotype has a handful of counts. A much larger clone sits a single nucleotide away, making a read error possible. This chain uses TRBV11-3 with TRBJ1-1; TRBD1 aligns across 7 bases. Germline V CDR1 and CDR2: SGHNT, YENEEA. The CDR3 contains 15 residues. CDR3 DNA: TGTGCCGGCAGCGGAACACAGGGGTGGAACACTGAAGCTTTCTTT. Its translation: CAGSGTQGWNTEAFF.

Many counts were recorded for this clonotype. The chain recombines TRBV3-1 with TRBJ1-1, with 7 bases matching TRBD1. Germline CDR1 and CDR2: LGHDT and YNNKEL (reference sequence). This CDR3 has 14 residues. The V gene end was trimmed by 4 bases and the J gene end by 4 bases; junction bases not matched to a gene: 6. The CDR3 sequence is CASSLRGQGTEAFF. CDR3 bases: TGTGCCAGCAGCCTTAGGGGGCAGGGCACTGAAGCTTTCTTT.

This clonotype was seen at least ten times. This chain connects TRBV2 to TRBJ2-7; 7 nucleotides agree with TRBD2. The CDR3 is 12 amino acids. Germline V gene data show CDR1 as SNHLY and CDR2 as FYNNEI. V was pared by 6 bases and J by 6 bases, with 5 bases of the junction left unmatched. Here the CDR3 reads CASSRLAGEQYF. DNA of the CDR3: TGTGCCAGCAGCAGACTAGCAGGCGAGCAGTACTTC.

This clonotype was seen a few times. The rearrangement joins TRBV27 to TRBJ1-5; D is undetermined. Germline assignment: CDR1 MNHEY and CDR2 SMNVEV (reference sequence). V was shortened by 3 bases and J by 5 bases, with 11 bases between the two germline ends. CDR3 size: 14 residues. The CDR3 loop reads CASSLSGLDQPQHF. CDR3 bases: TGTGCCAGCAGTTTGTCGGGTTTGGATCAGCCCCAGCATTTT.